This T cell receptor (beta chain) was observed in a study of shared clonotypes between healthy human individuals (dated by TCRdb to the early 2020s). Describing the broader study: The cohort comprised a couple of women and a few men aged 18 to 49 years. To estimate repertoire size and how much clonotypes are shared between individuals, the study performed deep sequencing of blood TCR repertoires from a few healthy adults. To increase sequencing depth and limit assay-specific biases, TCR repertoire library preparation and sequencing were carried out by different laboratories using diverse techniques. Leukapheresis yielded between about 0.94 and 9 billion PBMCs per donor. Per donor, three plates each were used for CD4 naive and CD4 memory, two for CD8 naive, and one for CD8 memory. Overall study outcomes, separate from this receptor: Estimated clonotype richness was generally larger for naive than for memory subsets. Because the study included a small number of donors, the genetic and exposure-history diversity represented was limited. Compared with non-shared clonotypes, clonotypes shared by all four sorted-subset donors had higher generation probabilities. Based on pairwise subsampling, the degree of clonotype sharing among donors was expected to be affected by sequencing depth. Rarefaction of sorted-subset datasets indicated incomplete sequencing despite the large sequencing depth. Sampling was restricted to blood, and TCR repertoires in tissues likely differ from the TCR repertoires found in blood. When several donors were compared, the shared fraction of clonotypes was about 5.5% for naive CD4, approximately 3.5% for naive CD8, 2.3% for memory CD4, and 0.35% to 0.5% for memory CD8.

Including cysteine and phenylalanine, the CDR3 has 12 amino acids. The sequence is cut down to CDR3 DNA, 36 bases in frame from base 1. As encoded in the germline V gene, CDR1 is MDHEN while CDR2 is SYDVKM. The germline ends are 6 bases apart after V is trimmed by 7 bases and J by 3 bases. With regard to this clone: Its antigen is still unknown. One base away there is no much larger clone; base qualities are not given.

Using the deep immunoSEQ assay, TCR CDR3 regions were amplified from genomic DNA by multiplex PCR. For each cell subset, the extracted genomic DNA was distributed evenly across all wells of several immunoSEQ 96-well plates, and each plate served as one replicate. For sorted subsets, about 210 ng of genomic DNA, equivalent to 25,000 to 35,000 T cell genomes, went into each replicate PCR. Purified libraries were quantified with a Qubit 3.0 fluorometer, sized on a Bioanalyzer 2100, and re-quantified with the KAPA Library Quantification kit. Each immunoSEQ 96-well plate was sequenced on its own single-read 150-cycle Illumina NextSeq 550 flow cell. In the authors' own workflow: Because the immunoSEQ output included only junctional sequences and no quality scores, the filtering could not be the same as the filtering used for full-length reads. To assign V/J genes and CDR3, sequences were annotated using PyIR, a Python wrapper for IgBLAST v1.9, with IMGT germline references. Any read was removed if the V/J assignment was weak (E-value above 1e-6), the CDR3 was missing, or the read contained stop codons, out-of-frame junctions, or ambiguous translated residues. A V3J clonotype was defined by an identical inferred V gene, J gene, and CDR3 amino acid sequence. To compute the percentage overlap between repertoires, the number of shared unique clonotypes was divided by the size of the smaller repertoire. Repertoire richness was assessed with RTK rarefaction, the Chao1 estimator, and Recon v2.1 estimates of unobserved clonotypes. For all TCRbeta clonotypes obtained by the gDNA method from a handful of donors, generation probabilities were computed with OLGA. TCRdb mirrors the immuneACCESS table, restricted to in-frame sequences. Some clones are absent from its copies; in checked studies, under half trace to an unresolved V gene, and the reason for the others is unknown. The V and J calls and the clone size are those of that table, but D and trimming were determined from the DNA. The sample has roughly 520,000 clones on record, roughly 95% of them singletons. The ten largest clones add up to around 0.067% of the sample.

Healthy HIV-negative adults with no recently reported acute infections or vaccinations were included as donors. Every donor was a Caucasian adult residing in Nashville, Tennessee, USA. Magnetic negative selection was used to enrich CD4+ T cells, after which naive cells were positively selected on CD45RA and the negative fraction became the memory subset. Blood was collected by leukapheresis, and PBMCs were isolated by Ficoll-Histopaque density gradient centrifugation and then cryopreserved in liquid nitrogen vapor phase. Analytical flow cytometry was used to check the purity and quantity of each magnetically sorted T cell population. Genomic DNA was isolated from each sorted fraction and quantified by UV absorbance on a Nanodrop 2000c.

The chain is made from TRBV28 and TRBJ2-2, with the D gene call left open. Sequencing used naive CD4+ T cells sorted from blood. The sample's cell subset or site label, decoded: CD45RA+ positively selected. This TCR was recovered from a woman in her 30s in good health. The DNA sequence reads TGTGCCAGCACCCCCGACACCGGGGAGCTGTTTTTT. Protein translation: CASTPDTGELFF.